The 12 T cell receptor beta chains below all came from one sample that was sequenced in a study of CD8+ T cells in alopecia areata. The sequencing template was cDNA reverse transcribed from extracted RNA. Only in-frame clones appear in the TCRdb table, and some are missing; sequencing was by immunoSEQ multiplex PCR. This sample has 110,000 to 150,000 clones; less than 65% occur once, and the top ten carry 35% to 45%. Source material: CD8+ T cells sorted from blood. The receptors derive from a human donor in good health.

The chain couples TRBV5-1 to TRBJ2-5; perhaps TRBD1 as D (5 bases). The CDR3 sequence is 15 residues long. CDR1 and CDR2 from the germline V gene are SGHRS and YFSETQ. V was cut by 0 bases and J by 2 bases, with 11 bases left in between. The CDR3 coding sequence is TGCGCCAGCAGCTTGGCAGGGTCCGCTCAAGAGACCCAGTACTTC. Residues: CASSLAGSAQETQYF.

This clone appeared a single time. The V and J genes are TRBV5-1 and TRBJ2-7; D is unresolved. The tail of the sequence fits TRBJ2-5 better, so the J call may be wrong. Germline V CDR1 and CDR2: SGHRS, YFSETQ. The CDR3 is 11 amino acids. CDR3 bases: TGCGCCAGCAGCTTGAGAGAGACCCAGTACTTC. Protein product: CASSLRETQYF.

This chain uses TRBV9 with TRBJ1-1; D remains ambiguous. V was trimmed by 0 bases and J by 8 bases, leaving 11 bases between them. In germline, CDR1 is SGDLS, CDR2 YYNGEE. The CDR3 is made up of 13 amino acids. CDR3 sequence: CASSVATRGEAFF. The CDR3 DNA follows: TGTGCCAGCAGCGTAGCTACAAGAGGGGAAGCTTTCTTT.

This clone was seen a single time. The V call is TRBV20-1, the J call TRBJ1-5; no clear D gene. The germline CDR1 and CDR2 sequences are DFQATT and SNEGSKA (reference sequence). V lost 6 bases and J 9 bases, leaving 12 bases between the germline ends. This CDR3 contains 11 residues. CDR3 loop: CSARLDGPQHF. The CDR3 coding sequence is TGCAGTGCGAGGCTTGACGGGCCCCAGCATTTT.

V usage is TRBV2 and J usage is TRBJ2-7; 9 bases agree with TRBD2. The CDR3 is 15 amino acids. CDR1 and CDR2 (germline): SNHLY, FYNNEI. V was pared by 2 bases and J by 3 bases, with 5 bases of the junction left unmatched. The CDR3 DNA reads as TGTGCCAGCAGTGAACCGGGCGGGAGGGTCTACGAGCAGTACTTC. It encodes CASSEPGGRVYEQYF.

Written as DNA, the CDR3 is TGTGCCAGCAGCACGACGTACGATACGCAGTATTTT. This gives the protein CASSTTYDTQYF. The V call is TRBV9, the J call TRBJ2-3; no reliable D call. Germline V CDR1 and CDR2: SGDLS, YYNGEE. The V gene lost 4 bases and the J gene lost 6 bases, with 9 bases spanning the gap. The CDR3 covers 12 residues.

The J gene is TRBJ2-1, the V gene TRBV6-5; 8 positions agree with TRBD2. J was trimmed by 4 bases and V by 6 bases; bases with no gene match: 8. Germline-derived CDR1 and CDR2 are MNHEY and SVGAGI. The CDR3 is made up of 15 amino acids. The CDR3 here is CASRPGTRIYNEQFF. The CDR3 bases are TGTGCCAGCAGACCCGGGACTAGGATTTACAATGAGCAGTTCTTC.

The gene calls are TRBV6-1 and TRBJ2-7; the match to TRBD1 covers 7 bases. In germline, CDR1 is MNHNS, CDR2 SASEGT. The trim removed 6 bases at V and 3 bases at J, leaving 5 bases unmatched. CDR3 length: 13 residues. The CDR3 coding sequence is TGTGCCAGCAGCCGACAGGGAAACTACGAGCAGTACTTC. It translates to CASSRQGNYEQYF.

This clone occurred a few times. The chain is built from TRBV6-5 and TRBJ1-4; D remains unclear. The V gene's germline CDR1 is MNHEY and CDR2 SVGAGI. This CDR3 spans 14 amino acids. V lost 6 bases, J lost 10 bases, and 18 bases lay in between. CDR3 sequence: CASSQWTASGKLFF. CDR3 nucleotide sequence: TGTGCCAGCAGCCAATGGACGGCTTCAGGAAAACTGTTTTTT.

The chain uses TRBV30 and TRBJ1-5; unclear D gene. This CDR3 has 14 amino acids. The V gene's germline CDR1 is GTSNPN and CDR2 SVGIG (reference sequence). The V gene lost 0 bases and the J gene lost 0 bases, with 6 bases spanning the gap. The CDR3 region is CAWSVKVSNQPQHF. The CDR3 nucleotides are TGTGCCTGGAGTGTTAAGGTTAGCAATCAGCCCCAGCATTTT.

The chain recombines TRBV5-1 with TRBJ1-1, with a tentative D call TRBD1 (6 bases). This CDR3 spans 14 amino acids. Trimming cost V 4 bases and J 5 bases, with 15 bases left between them. Looked up from germline, CDR1 is SGHRS and CDR2 is YFSETQ. The CDR3 protein is CASSGVGARTEAFF. CDR3 DNA sequence: TGCGCCAGCAGCGGAGTGGGGGCGAGGACTGAAGCTTTCTTT.

The chain is built from TRBV30 and TRBJ2-2, with TRBD1 identical over 7 bases. This CDR3 region has 15 residues. Germline-derived CDR1 and CDR2 are GTSNPN and SVGIG (reference sequence). V shed 0 bases, J shed 0 bases, and the junction held 1 base outside the gene matches. In nucleotides, the CDR3 is TGTGCCTGGAGTGTTGGGACAGCGAACACCGGGGAGCTGTTTTTT. Protein product: CAWSVGTANTGELFF. Supplemented by reference TRBV30 and TRBJ2-2, the full variable domain reads SQTIHQWPATLVQPVGSPLSLECTVEGTSNPNLYWYRQAAGRGLQLLFYSVGIGQISSEVPQNLSASRPQDRQFILSSKKLLLSDSGFYLCAWSVGTANTGELFFGEGSRLTVL.